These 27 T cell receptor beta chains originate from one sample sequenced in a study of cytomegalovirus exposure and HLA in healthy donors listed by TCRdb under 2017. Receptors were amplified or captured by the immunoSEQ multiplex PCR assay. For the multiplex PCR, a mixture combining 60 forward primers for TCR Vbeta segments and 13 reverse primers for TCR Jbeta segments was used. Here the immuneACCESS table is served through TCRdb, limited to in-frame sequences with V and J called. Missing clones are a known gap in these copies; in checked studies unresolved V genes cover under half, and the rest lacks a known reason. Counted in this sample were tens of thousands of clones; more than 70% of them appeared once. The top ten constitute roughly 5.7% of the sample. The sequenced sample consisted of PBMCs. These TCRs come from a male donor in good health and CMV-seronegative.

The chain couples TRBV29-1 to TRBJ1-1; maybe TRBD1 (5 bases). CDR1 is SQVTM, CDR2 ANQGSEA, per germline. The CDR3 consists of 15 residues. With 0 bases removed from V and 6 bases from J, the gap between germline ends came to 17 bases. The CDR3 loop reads CSVEDSRGSGAEAFF. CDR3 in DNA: TGCAGCGTTGAAGATTCTCGGGGGAGCGGCGCTGAAGCTTTCTTT.

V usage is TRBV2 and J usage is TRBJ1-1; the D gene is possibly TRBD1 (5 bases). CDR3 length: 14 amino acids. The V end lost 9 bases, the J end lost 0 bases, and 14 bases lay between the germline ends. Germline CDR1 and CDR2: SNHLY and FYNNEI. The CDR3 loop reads CARVGNRLNTEAFF. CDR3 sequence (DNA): TGTGCCAGGGTGGGGAACAGGTTGAACACTGAAGCTTTCTTT. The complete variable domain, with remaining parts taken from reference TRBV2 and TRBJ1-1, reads EPEVTQTPSHQVTQMGQEVILRCVPISNHLYFYWYRQILGQKVEFLVSFYNNEISEKSEIFDDQFSVERPDGSNFTLKIRSTKLEDSAMYFCARVGNRLNTEAFFGQGTRLTVV.

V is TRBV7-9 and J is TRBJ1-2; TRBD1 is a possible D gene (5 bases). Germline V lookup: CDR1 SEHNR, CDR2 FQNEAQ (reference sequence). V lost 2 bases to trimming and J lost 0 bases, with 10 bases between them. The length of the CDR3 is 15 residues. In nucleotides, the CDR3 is TGTGCCAGCAGCTTACCCCGGACAACTAACTATGGCTACACCTTC. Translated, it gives CASSLPRTTNYGYTF.

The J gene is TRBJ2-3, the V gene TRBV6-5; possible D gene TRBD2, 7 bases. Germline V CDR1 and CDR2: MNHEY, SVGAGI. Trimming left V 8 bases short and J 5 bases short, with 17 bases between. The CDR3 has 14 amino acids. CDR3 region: CASHRGAFKDTQYF. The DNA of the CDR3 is TGTGCCAGCCATCGGGGGGCCTTCAAAGATACGCAGTATTTT.

In DNA form, the CDR3 reads TGTGCCAGCAGCTTGGACCCCTTCGGGGGGGCAGGGATCATGAACACTGAAGCTTTCTTT. Its protein product is CASSLDPFGGAGIMNTEAFF. This chain uses TRBV5-4 with TRBJ1-1; D perhaps matches TRBD1 (6 bases). Germline CDR1 is SGHNT and CDR2 is YYREEE (reference sequence). The CDR3 is 20 residues long. V was cut by 0 bases and J by 0 bases, with 24 bases left in between.

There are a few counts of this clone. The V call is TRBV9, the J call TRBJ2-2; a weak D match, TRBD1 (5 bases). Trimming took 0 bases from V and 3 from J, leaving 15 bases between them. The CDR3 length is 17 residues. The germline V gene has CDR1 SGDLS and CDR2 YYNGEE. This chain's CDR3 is CASSVAEKQADTGELFF. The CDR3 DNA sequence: TGTGCCAGCAGCGTAGCTGAGAAACAGGCGGACACCGGGGAGCTGTTTTTT.

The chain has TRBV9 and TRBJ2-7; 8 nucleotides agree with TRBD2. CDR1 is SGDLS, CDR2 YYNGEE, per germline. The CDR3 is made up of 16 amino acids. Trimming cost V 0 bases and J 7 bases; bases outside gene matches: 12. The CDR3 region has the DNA TGTGCCAGCAGCGTAGGAACGGGGGGGTCCCTCGGGGAGCAGTACTTC. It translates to CASSVGTGGSLGEQYF.

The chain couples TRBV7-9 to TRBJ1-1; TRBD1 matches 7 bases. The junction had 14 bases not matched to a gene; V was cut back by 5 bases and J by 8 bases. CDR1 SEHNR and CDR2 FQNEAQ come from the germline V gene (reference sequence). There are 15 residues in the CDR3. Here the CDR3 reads CASSSRDSRVGEAFF. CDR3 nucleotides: TGTGCCAGCAGCAGTAGGGACAGCCGAGTCGGGGAAGCTTTCTTT.

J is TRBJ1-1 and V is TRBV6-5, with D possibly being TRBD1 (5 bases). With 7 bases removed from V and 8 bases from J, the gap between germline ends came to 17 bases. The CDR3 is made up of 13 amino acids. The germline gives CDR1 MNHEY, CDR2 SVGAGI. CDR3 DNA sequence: TGTGCCAGCATAGGTCAGGGCGTGGGGGAAGCTTTCTTT. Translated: CASIGQGVGEAFF.

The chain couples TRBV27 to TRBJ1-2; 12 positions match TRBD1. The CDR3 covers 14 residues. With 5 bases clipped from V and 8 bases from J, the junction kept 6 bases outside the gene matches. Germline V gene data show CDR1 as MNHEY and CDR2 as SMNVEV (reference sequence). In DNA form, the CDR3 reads TGTGCCAGCAGTCCGGGACAGGGGGCATACGGCTACACCTTC. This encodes CASSPGQGAYGYTF.

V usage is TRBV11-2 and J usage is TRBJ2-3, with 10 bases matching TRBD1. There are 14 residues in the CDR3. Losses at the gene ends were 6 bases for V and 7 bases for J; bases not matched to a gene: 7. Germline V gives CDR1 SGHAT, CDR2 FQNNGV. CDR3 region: CASSLGQGWYTQYF. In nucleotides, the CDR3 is TGTGCCAGCAGTTTGGGACAGGGGTGGTATACGCAGTATTTT. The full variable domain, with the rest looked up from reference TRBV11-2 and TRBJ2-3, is EAGVAQSPRYKIIEKRQSVAFWCNPISGHATLYWYQQILGQGPKLLIQFQNNGVVDDSQLPKDRFSAERLKGVDSTLKIQPAKLEDSAVYLCASSLGQGWYTQYFGPGTRLTVL.

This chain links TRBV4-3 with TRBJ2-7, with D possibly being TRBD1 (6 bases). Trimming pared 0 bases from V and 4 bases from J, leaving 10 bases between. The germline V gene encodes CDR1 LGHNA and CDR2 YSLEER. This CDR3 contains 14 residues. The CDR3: CASSQETGPYEQYF. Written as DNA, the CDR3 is TGCGCCAGCAGCCAAGAGACAGGCCCATACGAGCAGTACTTC.

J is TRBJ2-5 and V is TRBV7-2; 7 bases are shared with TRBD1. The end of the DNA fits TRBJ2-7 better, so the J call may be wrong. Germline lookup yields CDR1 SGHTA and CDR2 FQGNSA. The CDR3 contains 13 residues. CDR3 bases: TGTGCCAGCACACACAGGGGAATCCACGAGCAGTACTTC. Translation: CASTHRGIHEQYF.

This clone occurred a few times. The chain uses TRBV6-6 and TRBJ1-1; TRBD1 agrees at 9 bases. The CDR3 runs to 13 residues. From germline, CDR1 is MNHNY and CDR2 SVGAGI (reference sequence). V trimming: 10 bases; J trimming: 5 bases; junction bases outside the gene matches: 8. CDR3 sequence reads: CAISTGGGTEAFF. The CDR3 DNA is TGTGCCATCAGCACAGGGGGCGGGACTGAAGCTTTCTTT.

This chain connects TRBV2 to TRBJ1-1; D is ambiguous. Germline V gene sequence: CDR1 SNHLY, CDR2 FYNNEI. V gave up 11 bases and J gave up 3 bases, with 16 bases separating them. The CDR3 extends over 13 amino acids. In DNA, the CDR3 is TGTGCCCGATCTCGAGGATGGGACACTGAAGCTTTCTTT. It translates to CARSRGWDTEAFF.

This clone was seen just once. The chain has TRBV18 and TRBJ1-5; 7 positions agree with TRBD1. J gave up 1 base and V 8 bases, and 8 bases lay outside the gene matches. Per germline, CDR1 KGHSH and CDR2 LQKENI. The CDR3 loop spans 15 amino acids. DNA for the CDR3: TGTGCCAGCCCTTGTAGCAGGGGGAGCAATCAGCCCCAGCATTTT. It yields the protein CASPCSRGSNQPQHF.

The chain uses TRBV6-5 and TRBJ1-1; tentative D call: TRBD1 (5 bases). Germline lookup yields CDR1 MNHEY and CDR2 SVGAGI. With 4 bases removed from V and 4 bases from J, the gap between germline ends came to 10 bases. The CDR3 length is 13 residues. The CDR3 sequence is CASSWARATEAFF. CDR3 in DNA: TGTGCCAGCAGTTGGGCCAGGGCCACTGAAGCTTTCTTT.

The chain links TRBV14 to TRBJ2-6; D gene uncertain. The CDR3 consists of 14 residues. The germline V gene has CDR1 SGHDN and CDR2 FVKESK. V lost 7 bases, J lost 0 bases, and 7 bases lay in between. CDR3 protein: CASTRSSGANVLTF. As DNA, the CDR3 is TGTGCCAGCACCCGGTCCTCTGGGGCCAACGTCCTGACTTTC.

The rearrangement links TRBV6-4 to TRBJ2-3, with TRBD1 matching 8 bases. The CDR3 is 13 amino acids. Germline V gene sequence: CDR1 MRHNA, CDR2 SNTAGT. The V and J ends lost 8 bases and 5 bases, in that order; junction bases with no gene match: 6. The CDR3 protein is CASRQTGEDTQYF. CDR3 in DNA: TGTGCCAGCCGGCAGACAGGGGAAGATACGCAGTATTTT.

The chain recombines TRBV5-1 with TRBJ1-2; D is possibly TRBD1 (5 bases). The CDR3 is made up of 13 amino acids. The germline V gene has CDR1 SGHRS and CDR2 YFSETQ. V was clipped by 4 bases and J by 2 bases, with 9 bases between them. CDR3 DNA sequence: TGCGCCAGCAGCCGTGACAGAAACTATGGCTACACCTTC. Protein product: CASSRDRNYGYTF.

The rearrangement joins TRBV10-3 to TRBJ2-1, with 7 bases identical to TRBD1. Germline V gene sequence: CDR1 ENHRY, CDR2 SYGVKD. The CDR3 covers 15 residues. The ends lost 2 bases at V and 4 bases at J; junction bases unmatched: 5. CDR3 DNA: TGTGCCATCAGTGAGGACAGGGAAGGGTACAATGAGCAGTTCTTC. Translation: CAISEDREGYNEQFF.

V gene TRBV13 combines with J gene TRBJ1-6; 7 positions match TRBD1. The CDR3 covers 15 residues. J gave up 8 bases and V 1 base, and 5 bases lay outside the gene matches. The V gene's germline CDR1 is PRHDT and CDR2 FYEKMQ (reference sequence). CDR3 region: CASSLARDSYSPLHF. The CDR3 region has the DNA TGTGCCAGCAGCTTAGCCCGGGACAGTTATTCACCCCTCCACTTT.

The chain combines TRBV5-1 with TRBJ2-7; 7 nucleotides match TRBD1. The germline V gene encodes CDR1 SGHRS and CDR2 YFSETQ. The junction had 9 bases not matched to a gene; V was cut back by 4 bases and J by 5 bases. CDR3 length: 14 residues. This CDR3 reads CASSLSTGWDEQYF. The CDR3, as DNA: TGCGCCAGCAGCCTTTCGACAGGGTGGGACGAGCAGTACTTC. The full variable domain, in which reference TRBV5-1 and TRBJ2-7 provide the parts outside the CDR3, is KAGVTQTPRYLIKTRGQQVTLSCSPISGHRSVSWYQQTPGQGLQFLFEYFSETQRNKGNFPGRFSGRQFSNSRSEMNVSTLELGDSALYLCASSLSTGWDEQYFGPGTRLTVT.

CDR3 protein: CAISESGLAGGTLAYNEQFF. In nucleotides, the CDR3 is TGTGCCATCAGTGAGTCCGGGCTAGCGGGGGGCACCCTCGCGTACAATGAGCAGTTCTTC. V usage is TRBV10-3 and J usage is TRBJ2-1; 11 bases align to TRBD2. V lost 0 bases, J lost 4 bases, and 14 bases stayed unmatched. This CDR3 comprises 20 residues. Germline V gene lookup returns CDR1 ENHRY and CDR2 SYGVKD.

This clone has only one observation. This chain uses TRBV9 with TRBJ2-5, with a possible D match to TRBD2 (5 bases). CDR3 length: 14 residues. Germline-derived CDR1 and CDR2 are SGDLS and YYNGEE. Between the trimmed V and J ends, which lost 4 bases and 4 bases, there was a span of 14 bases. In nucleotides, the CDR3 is TGTGCCAGCAGCCACCCGGCTAGCTCAGAGACCCAGTACTTC. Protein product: CASSHPASSETQYF.

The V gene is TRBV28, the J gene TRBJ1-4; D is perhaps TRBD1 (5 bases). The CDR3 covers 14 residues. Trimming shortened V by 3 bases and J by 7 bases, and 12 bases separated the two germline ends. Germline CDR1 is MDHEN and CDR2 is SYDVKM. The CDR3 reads CASSLRQGGEKLFF. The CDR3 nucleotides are TGTGCCAGCAGTTTGCGTCAGGGCGGTGAAAAACTGTTTTTT.

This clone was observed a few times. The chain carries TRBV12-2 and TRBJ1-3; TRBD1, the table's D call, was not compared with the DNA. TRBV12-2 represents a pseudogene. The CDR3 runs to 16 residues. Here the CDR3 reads CASRLQDRGPGNTIYF. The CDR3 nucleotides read TGTGCAAGTCGCTTGCAGGACAGGGGGCCTGGAAACACCATATATTTT.